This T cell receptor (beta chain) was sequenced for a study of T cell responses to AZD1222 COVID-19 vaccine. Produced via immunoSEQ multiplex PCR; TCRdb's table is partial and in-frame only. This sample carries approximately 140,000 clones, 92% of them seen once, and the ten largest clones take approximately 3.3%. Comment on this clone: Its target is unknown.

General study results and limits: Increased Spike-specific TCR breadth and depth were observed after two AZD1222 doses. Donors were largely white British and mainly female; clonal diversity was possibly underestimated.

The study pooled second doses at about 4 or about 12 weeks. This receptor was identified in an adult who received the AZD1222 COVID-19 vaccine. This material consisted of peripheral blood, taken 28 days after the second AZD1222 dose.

This chain's CDR3 is CASSLGGGNIQYF. CDR3 bases: TGCGCCAGCAGTTTGGGGGGAGGGAACATTCAGTACTTC. The gene calls are TRBV10-2 and TRBJ2-4; 7 bases map to TRBD2. Trimming took 5 bases from V and 7 from J; bases not matched to a gene: 5. CDR1 is WSHSY and CDR2 is SAAADI in the germline V gene. The CDR3 spans 13 residues.